A selection of T cell receptor beta chains follows, all from one sample in a study of blood T cells in healthy people across ages. Using its own MiXCR run on the 5' RACE reads, TCRdb lists one record per CDR3 protein. This table has some 900,000 distinct CDR3 sequences, under 50% appearing once. The sequenced material came from blood. The receptors shown here come from a man aged 25-40 years in good health. CDR3s include the opening cysteine and the closing phenylalanine or tryptophan. The D gene is left open where the match is weak. Size tells how often a clone was seen (once, few, many) or the class of an expanded clone, and some rows leave it out.

J | D | V | size | CDR3 | DNA
TRBJ1-2 | . | TRBV29-1 | few | CSVEVWAGNYGCTF | TGCAGCGTTGAAGTGTGGGCAGGGAACTATGGCTGCACCTTC
TRBJ1-6 | TRBD1 | TRBV6-6 | . | CTSRATGDNSPLHF | TGTACCAGCAGAGCGACAGGGGATAATTCACCCCTCCACTTT
TRBJ1-6 | . | TRBV7-9 | few | CASSSGHPSLAPLHF | TGTGCCAGCAGCTCGGGACACCCCTCGTTGGCACCCCTCCACTTT
TRBJ2-4 | TRBD2 | TRBV20-1 | . | CSARVLAGQGLAKNIQYF | TGCAGTGCTAGAGTATTAGCGGGGCAGGGGTTAGCCAAAAACATTCAGTACTTC
TRBJ2-3 | . | TRBV3-1 | . | CASSRRLPQPDTQYF | TGTGCCAGCAGCCGCCGTTTACCACAGCCAGATACGCAGTATTTT
TRBJ2-5 | . | TRBV5-6 | . | CASSFGGPFRLLQETQYF | TGTGCCAGCAGCTTTGGCGGCCCCTTTCGGCTCCTCCAAGAGACCCAGTACTTC
TRBJ2-1 | . | TRBV6-2/TRBV6-3 | . | CASSQGVVAGTYNEQFF | TGTGCCAGCAGTCAAGGGGTAGTGGCGGGGACTTACAATGAGCAGTTCTTC
TRBJ2-7 | TRBD1 | TRBV6-5 | . | CATRGQGVHEQYF | TGTGCCACTAGGGGACAGGGGGTCCACGAGCAGTACTTC
TRBJ2-2 | . | TRBV5-1 | . | CASSLAFRELFF | TGCGCCAGCAGCTTGGCCTTCAGGGAGCTGTTTTTT
TRBJ1-2 | . | TRBV5-1 | . | CASSAGTADGYTF | TGCGCCAGCAGCGCCGGGACGGCTGATGGCTACACCTTC
TRBJ1-2 | . | TRBV28 | . | CASSTARVGGYTF | TGTGCCAGCAGTACCGCCCGGGTGGGCGGCTACACCTTC
TRBJ1-6 | . | TRBV7-2 | . | CASSLGTRARVGALHF | TGTGCCAGCAGCTTAGGGACTAGGGCCCGGGTGGGGGCCCTCCACTTT
TRBJ2-3 | . | TRBV9 | . | CASSAGGTTGESTDTQYF | TGTGCCAGCAGCGCGGGGGGGACTACAGGGGAGAGTACAGATACGCAGTATTTT
TRBJ2-1 | TRBD2 | TRBV19 | . | CASSIYAGEINEQFF | TGTGCCAGTAGTATTTATGCGGGGGAGATCAATGAGCAGTTCTTC
TRBJ2-7 | . | TRBV2 | few | CASREVFGYEQYF | TGTGCCAGCAGGGAGGTTTTTGGCTACGAGCAGTACTTC
TRBJ1-4 | . | TRBV5-1 | few | CASSSGLIATNEKLFF | TGCGCCAGCAGCTCCGGGCTGATAGCAACTAATGAAAAACTGTTTTTT
TRBJ2-5 | . | TRBV3-1 | few | CASKVSPGETQYF | TGTGCCAGCAAAGTATCCCCCGGGGAGACCCAGTACTTC
TRBJ2-5 | . | TRBV19 | few | CASSIGAETQYF | TGTGCCAGTAGTATCGGGGCCGAGACCCAGTACTTC
TRBJ1-1 | TRBD1 | TRBV28 | . | CASSLDVGTANTEAFF | TGTGCCAGCAGTTTGGATGTTGGGACAGCTAACACTGAAGCTTTCTTT
TRBJ2-3 | . | TRBV9 | . | CASSVVGGAADTQYF | TGTGCCAGCAGCGTAGTAGGGGGGGCGGCAGATACGCAGTATTTT
TRBJ1-2 | TRBD1 | TRBV28 | . | CASSSPATGPGGYTF | TGTGCCAGCAGTTCTCCAGCGACAGGGCCGGGCGGCTACACCTTC
TRBJ2-4 | . | TRBV4-1 | . | CASSQDQVTRVGIQYF | TGCGCCAGCAGCCAAGATCAGGTGACTAGAGTGGGAATTCAGTACTTC
TRBJ2-1 | TRBD2 | TRBV9 | few | CASSGGGAIYNEQFF | TGTGCCAGCAGCGGCGGGGGGGCCATCTACAATGAGCAGTTCTTC
TRBJ1-2 | . | TRBV7-2 | . | CASSLVYGGGYTF | TGTGCCAGCAGCTTAGTATACGGGGGTGGCTACACCTTC
TRBJ2-3 | TRBD2 | TRBV7-2 | . | CASSPGLAGGTVDTQYF | TGTGCCAGCAGCCCAGGACTAGCGGGGGGGACTGTAGATACGCAGTATTTT
TRBJ2-4 | TRBD1 | TRBV20-1 | . | CSASVAGGSKNIQYF | TGCAGTGCTAGTGTTGCAGGGGGATCCAAAAACATTCAGTACTTC
TRBJ1-6 | TRBD1 | TRBV5-5 | . | CASSLQGAYSPLHF | TGTGCCAGCAGCTTGCAGGGGGCGTACTCACCCCTCCACTTT
TRBJ1-5 | TRBD1 | TRBV10-3 | . | CAISQSGQGATQPQHF | TGTGCCATCAGTCAATCAGGACAGGGGGCAACTCAGCCCCAGCATTTT
TRBJ1-4 | . | TRBV11-2 | . | CASSQQGKVGEKLFF | TGTGCCAGCAGCCAACAGGGAAAGGTTGGTGAAAAACTGTTTTTT
TRBJ2-3 | . | TRBV7-2 | many | CASSLVDTQYF | TGTGCCAGCAGTTTGGTAGATACGCAGTATTTT
TRBJ1-5 | . | TRBV4-1 | . | CASSQREGHPPQHF | TGCGCCAGCAGCCAGAGGGAGGGTCATCCCCCCCAGCATTTT
TRBJ1-2 | . | TRBV13 | few | CASSLGLSRMVNYGYTF | TGTGCCAGCAGCTTAGGGCTTTCTAGGATGGTTAACTATGGCTACACCTTC
TRBJ2-7 | . | TRBV7-2 | . | CASSHDPSYEQYF | TGTGCCAGCAGCCATGACCCTTCCTACGAGCAGTACTTC
TRBJ2-3 | TRBD1 | TRBV28 | many | CASSSPGQGDRDTQYF | TGTGCCAGCAGTTCCCCGGGACAGGGGGATCGAGATACGCAGTATTTT
TRBJ2-1 | TRBD2 | TRBV5-1 | . | CASRTSGVPNEQFF | TGCGCCAGCAGAACTAGCGGGGTACCTAATGAGCAGTTCTTC
TRBJ2-3 | TRBD2 | TRBV29-1 | . | CSVGPGLAGGLRADTQYF | TGCAGCGTCGGCCCGGGACTAGCGGGGGGTCTTCGCGCAGATACGCAGTATTTT
TRBJ1-1 | . | TRBV27 | few | CASRGLLNTEAFF | TGTGCCAGCCGAGGGCTTTTGAACACTGAAGCTTTCTTT
TRBJ2-5 | . | TRBV3-1 | . | CASSQEAGAKYQETQYF | TGTGCCAGCAGCCAAGAGGCCGGGGCCAAATACCAAGAGACCCAGTACTTC
TRBJ2-7 | . | TRBV4-1 | few | CASSQDVENEQYF | TGCGCCAGCAGCCAAGATGTGGAGAACGAGCAGTACTTC
TRBJ2-1 | TRBD2 | TRBV4-2 | once | CASSQVSGTSGGAMYNEQFF | TGTGCCAGCAGCCAAGTCTCTGGGACTAGCGGGGGGGCCATGTACAATGAGCAGTTCTTC
TRBJ2-5 | TRBD2 | TRBV6-1 | . | CASSELAGWGVQETQYF | TGTGCCAGCAGTGAACTAGCGGGGTGGGGGGTACAAGAGACCCAGTACTTC